A selection of T cell receptor beta chains follows, all from one sample in a study of blood T cell repertoires in COVID-19. Profiled with immunoSEQ multiplex PCR; TCRdb holds only in-frame clones, not every one. The sample holds 300,000 to 350,000 clones, roughly 87% seen once. Sequenced input: peripheral blood. Receptors originate from a woman aged 55-75 years with COVID-19, enrolled during active disease. Each CDR3 is given with its conserved first and last residue. A D gene is named only where the DNA matches it firmly. Part of the rows lack a size; the others show once, few, many or a class for expanded clones.

size: .; V: TRBV5-6; J: TRBJ2-5; D: TRBD1; DNA: TGTGCCAGCAGCACCGGGACAGGGGAGTACGGAAAAGAGACTCAGTACTTC; CDR3: CASSTGTGEYGKETQYF
size: .; V: TRBV7-3; J: TRBJ2-1; D: TRBD2; DNA: TGTGCCAGCAGCTTCAGCGGGGGGACTTACAATGAGCAGTTCTTC; CDR3: CASSFSGGTYNEQFF
size: .; V: TRBV6-5; J: TRBJ1-1; D: .; DNA: TGTGCCAGCAGCCGACAGACGAACACTGAAGCTTTCTTT; CDR3: CASSRQTNTEAFF
size: .; V: TRBV6-6; J: TRBJ1-6; D: .; DNA: TGTGCCAGCTGGGTTGGGCTCGGTTCACCCCTCCACTTT; CDR3: CASWVGLGSPLHF
size: .; V: TRBV6-5; J: TRBJ1-1; D: .; DNA: TGTGCCAGCAGTTACGACTACGGGGGCACTGAAGCTTTCTTT; CDR3: CASSYDYGGTEAFF
size: once; V: TRBV15; J: TRBJ2-3; D: TRBD2; DNA: TGTGCCACCAGCAGAGTCTACGGCCTAGCGGGGGGGAGCACAGATACGCAGTATTTT; CDR3: CATSRVYGLAGGSTDTQYF
size: .; V: TRBV16; J: TRBJ1-4; D: TRBD1; DNA: TGTGCCAGCAGCCAAACCGGGACAGGACCAGAAAAACTGTTTTTT; CDR3: CASSQTGTGPEKLFF
size: .; V: TRBV24-1; J: TRBJ1-4; D: .; DNA: TGTGCCACCAGTGATTCGGGGGCAACTAATGAAAAACTGTTTTTT; CDR3: CATSDSGATNEKLFF
size: .; V: TRBV9; J: TRBJ2-2; D: TRBD1; DNA: TGTGCCAGCAGCGCACAGGGGGGAAACACCGGGGAGCTGTTTTTT; CDR3: CASSAQGGNTGELFF
size: few; V: TRBV16; J: TRBJ2-1; D: .; DNA: TGTGCCAGCAGCCAATCAGTGGCAGACAATGAGCAGTTCTTC; CDR3: CASSQSVADNEQFF
size: .; V: TRBV28; J: TRBJ1-3; D: .; DNA: TGTGCCAGCAGTCTCGGGCGGGCGGACTCTGGAAACACCATATATTTT; CDR3: CASSLGRADSGNTIYF